This T cell receptor beta chain was captured in a study of T cell repertoires in cytomegalovirus infection. About the research overall: Public TCR beta signatures provided an indication of both CMV infection and a matching HLA type. Study findings and constraints: Summed frequency of shared TCR beta families picked out CMV carriers who also had the relevant HLA. CMV-specific HLA-C-restricted TCR beta clonotypes dominated the ex vivo response.

A note on this clonotype: Its antigen remains unknown.

TCRdb used MiXCR to reprocess the reads, holding one entry per CDR3 protein. This table holds 550,000 to 850,000 distinct CDR3 sequences, 30% to 40% found once. Germline V lookup: CDR1 SGHVS, CDR2 FNYEAQ. This CDR3 is built from 13 residues. Trimming took off 2 bases at V and 8 bases at J, with 10 bases between the two ends. The sequencing here drew on cultured PBMCs, taken from culture after CMV antigen stimulation. The clonotype originates from a human donor in good health (CMV status not recorded). Some clones in this sample may be carry-over from other donors' samples. This chain joins TRBV7-6 and TRBJ2-1; D remains unclear. CDR3: CASSLMVGYEQFF. The CDR3 DNA reads as TGTGCCAGCAGCTTAATGGTAGGCTATGAGCAGTTCTTC.